This entry lists 30 T cell receptor beta chains sequenced from one sample in a study of CD8 T cells in ankylosing spondylitis. TCRdb re-called the 5' RACE reads through MiXCR, storing one row per CDR3 protein. The table records about 270,000 distinct CDR3 sequences, roughly 32% of them present only once. The sample was blood, either unsorted or a sorted T cell fraction (not recorded which). The receptor source for this set is a male donor with ankylosing spondylitis or in good health (not recorded which).

This clonotype turned up a few times. V gene TRBV15 combines with J gene TRBJ2-3; D remains ambiguous. V dropped 0 bases and J dropped 6 bases, with 13 bases sitting between them. This CDR3 spans 15 amino acids. The V gene's germline CDR1 is LNHNV and CDR2 YYDKDF (reference sequence). CDR3 sequence (DNA): TGTGCCACCAGCAGAGATACAGATGGCCATGATACGCAGTATTTT. Translation gives CATSRDTDGHDTQYF.

The V call is TRBV6-5, the J call TRBJ1-1, with 8 bases that match TRBD1. The CDR3 covers 16 residues. After removal of 3 bases from V and 3 bases from J, the junction contained 9 bases not matched to a gene. Germline V gives CDR1 MNHEY, CDR2 SVGAGI. This chain's CDR3 is CASSYLSGQGHTEAFF. In DNA form, the CDR3 reads TGTGCCAGCAGTTATTTGTCCGGACAGGGCCACACTGAAGCTTTCTTT.

V is TRBV5-6 and J is TRBJ1-4, with 9 nucleotides matching TRBD1. Per germline, CDR1 SGHDT and CDR2 YYEEEE. J lost 7 bases, V lost 4 bases, and 20 bases had no gene match. The CDR3 sequence is 19 residues long. The CDR3 is CASSLTRLPDRGYFEKLFF. CDR3 in DNA: TGTGCCAGCAGCCTCACGCGCTTACCTGACAGGGGGTACTTTGAAAAACTGTTTTTT.

This clonotype was observed a single time. The chain has TRBV3-1 and TRBJ2-3, with TRBD1 identical over 9 bases. After removal of 0 bases from V and 1 base from J, the junction contained 5 bases not matched to a gene. CDR3 length: 17 amino acids. Germline values: CDR1 LGHDT, CDR2 YNNKEL (reference sequence). DNA of the CDR3: TGTGCCAGCAGCCAAGATTACCGGGACAGGGGCACAGATACGCAGTATTTT. Amino acids: CASSQDYRDRGTDTQYF.

This clonotype occurred a few times. This chain uses TRBV20-1 with TRBJ2-2, with unresolved D. This CDR3 comprises 14 residues. V was pared by 6 bases and J by 0 bases, with 11 bases between. CDR1 is DFQATT and CDR2 is SNEGSKA in the germline V gene (reference sequence). CDR3 nucleotides: TGCAGTGCCCAAAACTTCCCGAACACCGGGGAGCTGTTTTTT. Amino acid sequence: CSAQNFPNTGELFF.

This clonotype has at least ten counts. J is TRBJ2-7 and V is TRBV4-1; 8 bases align to TRBD1. Germline V gene sequence: CDR1 MGHRA, CDR2 YSYEKL. V shed 4 bases, J shed 2 bases, and the junction held 13 bases outside the gene matches. There are 17 residues in the CDR3. The chain's CDR3 is CASSPRGLTGEAYEQYF. CDR3 DNA: TGCGCCAGCAGCCCCCGGGGGCTGACAGGGGAGGCCTACGAGCAGTACTTC.

V usage is TRBV20-1 and J usage is TRBJ2-7, with a tentative D call TRBD2 (5 bases). The ends were cut back, 6 bases at V and 4 bases at J, with 16 bases in the middle. The CDR3 extends over 13 amino acids. The V gene's germline CDR1 is DFQATT and CDR2 SNEGSKA (reference sequence). The CDR3 here is CSAALPRGYEQYF. The CDR3 nucleotides read TGCAGTGCCGCCTTACCCCGGGGTTACGAGCAGTACTTC.

The genes are TRBV27 and TRBJ1-1, with 7 bases lining up with TRBD1. This CDR3 comprises 17 residues. The junction had 14 bases not matched to a gene; V was cut back by 7 bases and J by 0 bases. The germline gives CDR1 MNHEY, CDR2 SMNVEV (reference sequence). Here the CDR3 reads CASTAPHRTGLNTEAFF. CDR3 coding DNA: TGTGCCAGCACCGCTCCGCATCGGACAGGTTTGAACACTGAAGCTTTCTTT.

This chain connects TRBV10-2 to TRBJ2-7; tentatively, D is TRBD2 (5 bases). The germline V gene has CDR1 WSHSY and CDR2 SAAADI. V dropped 3 bases and J dropped 4 bases, with 7 bases sitting between them. The CDR3 is 12 residues long. This CDR3 is CASSDPGYEQYF. The CDR3 nucleotides read TGCGCCAGCAGTGACCCGGGGTACGAGCAGTACTTC.

The genes are TRBV12-3 or TRBV12-4 and TRBJ2-7, with 10 bases lining up with TRBD1. The CDR3 extends over 15 amino acids. With V trimmed by 5 bases and J by 6 bases, 10 bases remained unmatched. CDR3 nucleotides: TGTGCCAGCAGTGGGAGGGACAGGGGAAGGGGCGAGCAGTACTTC. Translating gives CASSGRDRGRGEQYF.

In this sample, this clonotype turned up a few times. J is TRBJ2-3 and V is TRBV6-5; no reliable D call. V lost 2 bases to trimming and J lost 6 bases, with 15 bases between them. The CDR3 runs to 15 residues. CDR1 and CDR2 from the germline V gene are MNHEY and SVGAGI. The CDR3 spells CASSYLSGPPDTQYF. DNA for the CDR3: TGTGCCAGCAGTTACCTGTCCGGACCGCCTGATACGCAGTATTTT.

This clonotype was seen a handful of times. The gene calls are TRBV5-1 and TRBJ1-6; D is ambiguous. The V end lost 0 bases, the J end lost 7 bases, and 5 bases lay between the germline ends. The CDR3 is made up of 13 amino acids. The V gene's germline CDR1 is SGHRS and CDR2 YFSETQ. In nucleotides, the CDR3 is TGCGCCAGCAGCTTGGTTCCGAATTCACCCCTCCACTTT. Translation gives CASSLVPNSPLHF.

This chain links TRBV27 with TRBJ1-5; 8 bases match TRBD1. Germline trimming cut 3 bases from V and 6 bases from J; bases unmatched to any gene: 1. CDR3 size: 13 residues. In germline, CDR1 is MNHEY, CDR2 SMNVEV (reference sequence). The CDR3 here is CASSFDRGQPQHF. CDR3 coding DNA: TGTGCCAGCAGTTTCGACAGGGGTCAGCCCCAGCATTTT.

This clonotype was seen repeatedly, ten times or more. The CDR3 protein is CSARERDRKAFF. In DNA, the CDR3 is TGCAGTGCTAGAGAAAGGGACAGGAAGGCTTTCTTT. The genes are TRBV20-1 and TRBJ1-1, with TRBD1 matching over 8 bases. Germline V gene sequence: CDR1 DFQATT, CDR2 SNEGSKA (reference sequence). V was pared by 0 bases and J by 11 bases, with 5 bases of the junction left unmatched. CDR3 size: 12 residues.

A remark on this clonotype: At one boundary the junction diverges from the germline segment, which might be a read error. This chain connects TRBV20-1 to TRBJ2-1; TRBD1 or TRBD2 may be the D gene (5 bases each). Germline V gene lookup returns CDR1 DFQATT and CDR2 SNEGSKA (reference sequence). This CDR3 has 12 amino acids. The CDR3 region is CSARDRGHEQFF. In nucleotides, the CDR3 is TGCAGTGCTCGAGACCGGGGCCATGAGCAGTTCTTC.

The V and J genes are TRBV6-1 and TRBJ2-1; 10 positions match TRBD2. V gave up 0 bases and J gave up 4 bases; unmatched junction bases: 0. The CDR3 runs 15 residues. Per germline, CDR1 MNHNS and CDR2 SASEGT. The CDR3 spells CASSEASGGYNEQFF. In DNA, the CDR3 is TGTGCCAGCAGTGAAGCTAGCGGGGGGTACAATGAGCAGTTCTTC.

V usage is TRBV10-3 and J usage is TRBJ2-7; TRBD1 is a possible D gene (5 bases). This CDR3 region has 14 residues. V was trimmed by 4 bases and J by 1 base, leaving 11 bases between them. CDR1 is ENHRY and CDR2 is SYGVKD in the germline V gene. CDR3 DNA: TGTGCCATCAGTGGACAGTCGAAGTCCTACGAGCAGTACTTC. As protein: CAISGQSKSYEQYF.

The chain joins TRBV9 to TRBJ1-2; the match to TRBD1 covers 10 bases. V lost 0 bases and J lost 3; bases outside the gene matches: 2. This CDR3 spans 15 amino acids. CDR1 is SGDLS, CDR2 YYNGEE, per germline. CDR3 DNA: TGTGCCAGCAGCGTAGGGGGGACAGGGGACTATGGCTACACCTTC. Translating it yields CASSVGGTGDYGYTF. Using reference TRBV9 and TRBJ1-2 for the parts outside the CDR3, the full variable domain is DSGVTQTPKHLITATGQRVTLRCSPRSGDLSVYWYQQSLDQGLQFLIQYYNGEERAKGNILERFSAQQFPDLHSELNLSSLELGDSALYFCASSVGGTGDYGYTFGSGTRLTVV.

V usage is TRBV7-9 and J usage is TRBJ2-3, with D tentatively TRBD2 (6 bases). This CDR3 has 14 residues. CDR1 is SEHNR, CDR2 FQNEAQ, per germline (reference sequence). Trimming took off 7 bases at V and 4 bases at J, with 15 bases between the two ends. CDR3: CASTLGLKADTQYF. The CDR3 bases are TGTGCCAGCACATTGGGACTGAAGGCAGATACGCAGTATTTT.

The chain couples TRBV20-1 to TRBJ1-1; TRBD1 might be the D (6 bases). Germline CDR1 and CDR2: DFQATT and SNEGSKA (reference sequence). The CDR3 sequence is 12 residues long. V lost 3 bases and J 4 bases, leaving 9 bases between the germline ends. The CDR3 DNA reads as TGCAGTGCTAGGAGGGGGGTCACTGAAGCTTTCTTT. Amino acid sequence: CSARRGVTEAFF.

There are a few counts of this clonotype. This rearrangement joins TRBV6-1 to TRBJ2-7, with 9 bases identical to TRBD1. The germline V gene encodes CDR1 MNHNS and CDR2 SASEGT. V dropped 10 bases and J dropped 5; count of bases not matched to a gene: 9. The CDR3 is 13 amino acids. The CDR3 DNA is TGTGCCACCAACCCGGGACAGGGCGACGAGCAGTACTTC. Protein sequence: CATNPGQGDEQYF.

In this sample, this clonotype turned up a few times. The chain carries TRBV20-1 and TRBJ2-3, with 8 bases identical to TRBD2. The CDR3 sequence is 16 residues long. Germline loops: CDR1 DFQATT, CDR2 SNEGSKA (reference sequence). Germline trimming cut 0 bases from V and 1 base from J; bases unmatched to any gene: 6. This chain's CDR3 is CSARDPGSGGTDTQYF. In DNA form, the CDR3 reads TGCAGTGCTAGAGATCCGGGTAGCGGGGGCACAGATACGCAGTATTTT.

This clonotype has a handful of counts. The genes are TRBV11-2 and TRBJ2-2; 8 bases agree with TRBD2. With 8 bases clipped from V and 0 bases from J, the junction kept 8 bases outside the gene matches. Germline values: CDR1 SGHAT, CDR2 FQNNGV. CDR3 length: 16 amino acids. The CDR3 spells CASGPGGGANTGELFF. CDR3 coding DNA: TGTGCCAGCGGACCCGGGGGGGGCGCGAACACCGGGGAGCTGTTTTTT.

The V call is TRBV5-1, the J call TRBJ2-7, with 7 bases fitting TRBD2. CDR1 and CDR2 from the germline V gene are SGHRS and YFSETQ. CDR3 length equals 13 residues. V was pared by 6 bases and J by 1 base, with 4 bases of the junction left unmatched. The CDR3 sequence is CASTRGESYEQYF. CDR3 coding DNA: TGCGCCAGCACCCGGGGGGAATCCTACGAGCAGTACTTC.

In its sample, this clonotype was seen many times. V usage is TRBV29-1 and J usage is TRBJ1-2; 7 bases line up with TRBD1. This CDR3 is 12 amino acids long. The trim removed 7 bases at V and 6 bases at J, leaving 8 bases unmatched. Germline CDR1 is SQVTM and CDR2 is ANQGSEA. CDR3 sequence: CSAITGDDGYTF. In nucleotides, the CDR3 is TGCAGCGCAATCACAGGGGACGATGGCTACACCTTC.

In its sample, this clonotype was seen a few times. The chain links TRBV20-1 to TRBJ1-2; D remains unclear. V lost 1 base, J lost 4 bases, and 16 bases lay in between. CDR3 size: 15 residues. Looked up from germline, CDR1 is DFQATT and CDR2 is SNEGSKA (reference sequence). The CDR3 bases are TGCAGTGCTAGAGGCTGGCAGGAGACATCCTATGGCTACACCTTC. This translates into CSARGWQETSYGYTF.

V and J are TRBV5-1 and TRBJ1-2; tentatively, D is TRBD1 (5 bases). This CDR3 has 13 amino acids. CDR1 and CDR2 (germline): SGHRS, YFSETQ. V was cut by 2 bases and J by 6 bases, with 11 bases left in between. Here the CDR3 DNA reads TGCGCCAGCAGCTTTGGCGGGGGGGATGGCTACACCTTC. Protein product: CASSFGGGDGYTF.

The rearrangement links TRBV20-1 to TRBJ2-5; perhaps TRBD2 as D (6 bases). Germline CDR1 is DFQATT and CDR2 is SNEGSKA (reference sequence). V was cut by 0 bases and J by 2 bases, with 16 bases left in between. The CDR3 contains 16 residues. The CDR3 DNA is TGCAGTGCTAGAGATCCCAAGGTAGCGGATCAAGAGACCCAGTACTTC. This encodes CSARDPKVADQETQYF.

This clonotype turned up a few times. The rearrangement uses TRBV20-1 and TRBJ2-5, with a weak D call TRBD1 (5 bases). The ends were cut back, 3 bases at V and 5 bases at J, with 10 bases in the middle. The CDR3 is made up of 12 amino acids. The V gene's germline CDR1 is DFQATT and CDR2 SNEGSKA (reference sequence). The CDR3 reads CSARGPAETQYF. The CDR3 DNA is TGCAGTGCTAGGGGGCCCGCGGAGACCCAGTACTTC.

This clonotype was recorded a few times. V is TRBV20-1 and J is TRBJ1-5; possible D gene TRBD1, 6 bases. Germline-derived CDR1 and CDR2 are DFQATT and SNEGSKA (reference sequence). V shed 4 bases and J shed 2 bases, with 15 bases lying between them. The CDR3 covers 15 residues. CDR3: CSANRALGGNQPQHF. The DNA for the CDR3 is TGCAGTGCTAACAGGGCCCTGGGTGGCAATCAGCCCCAGCATTTT.